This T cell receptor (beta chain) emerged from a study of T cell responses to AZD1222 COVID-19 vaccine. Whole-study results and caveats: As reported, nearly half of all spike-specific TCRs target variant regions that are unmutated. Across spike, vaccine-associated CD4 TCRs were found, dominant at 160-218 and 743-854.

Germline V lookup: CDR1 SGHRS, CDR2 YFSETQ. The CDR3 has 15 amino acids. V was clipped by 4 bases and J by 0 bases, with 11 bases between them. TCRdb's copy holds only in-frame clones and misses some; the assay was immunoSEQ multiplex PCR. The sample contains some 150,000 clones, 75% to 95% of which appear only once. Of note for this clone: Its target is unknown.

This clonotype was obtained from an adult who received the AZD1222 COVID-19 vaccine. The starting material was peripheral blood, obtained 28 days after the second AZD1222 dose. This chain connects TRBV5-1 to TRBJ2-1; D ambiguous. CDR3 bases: TGCGCCAGCAGCGCCTCTTTGAGCTCCTACAATGAGCAGTTCTTC. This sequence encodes CASSASLSSYNEQFF.